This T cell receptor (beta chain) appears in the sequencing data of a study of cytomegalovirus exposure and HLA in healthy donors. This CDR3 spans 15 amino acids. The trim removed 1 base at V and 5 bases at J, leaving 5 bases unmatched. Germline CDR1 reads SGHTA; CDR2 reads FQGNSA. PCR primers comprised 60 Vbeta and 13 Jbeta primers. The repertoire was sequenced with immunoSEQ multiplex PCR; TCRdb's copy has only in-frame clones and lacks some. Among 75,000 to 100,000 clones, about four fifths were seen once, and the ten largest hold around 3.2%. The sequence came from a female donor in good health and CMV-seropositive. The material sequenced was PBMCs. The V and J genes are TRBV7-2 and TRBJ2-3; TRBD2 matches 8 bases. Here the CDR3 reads CASSLVAGGGDTQYF. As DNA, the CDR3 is TGTGCCAGCAGCTTAGTTGCGGGGGGAGGAGATACGCAGTATTTT. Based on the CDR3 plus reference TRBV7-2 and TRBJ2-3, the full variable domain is GAGVSQSPSNKVTEKGKDVELRCDPISGHTALYWYRQSLGQGLEFLIYFQGNSAPDKSGLPSDRFSAERTGGSVSTLTIQRTQQEDSAVYLCASSLVAGGGDTQYFGPGTRLTVL.